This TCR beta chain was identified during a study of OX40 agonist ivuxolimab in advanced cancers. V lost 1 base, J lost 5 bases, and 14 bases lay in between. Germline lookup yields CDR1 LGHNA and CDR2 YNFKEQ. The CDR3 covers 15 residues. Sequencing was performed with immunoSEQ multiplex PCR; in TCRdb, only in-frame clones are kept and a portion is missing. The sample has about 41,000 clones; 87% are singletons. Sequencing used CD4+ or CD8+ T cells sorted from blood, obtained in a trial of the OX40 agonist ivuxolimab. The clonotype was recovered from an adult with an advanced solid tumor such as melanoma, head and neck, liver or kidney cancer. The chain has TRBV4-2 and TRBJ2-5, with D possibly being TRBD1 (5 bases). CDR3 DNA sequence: TGTGCCAGCAGCCAAGTGTTTGGGGCCCGGGAGACCCAGTACTTC. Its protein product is CASSQVFGARETQYF.